This entry describes one T cell receptor (beta chain). This clonotype was detected a few times. It has no known antigen specificity. Nothing much larger sits one base from this clone, and base qualities are not available. These data belong to a study of response to subunit inactivated influenza vaccine (dated by TCRdb to about 2018). General notes on the study: To follow how T cells responded to a trivalent subunit inactivated influenza vaccine, the researchers relied on deep quantitative profiling of the T cell receptor repertoire.

The time point label corresponds to: approximately 45 days after influenza vaccine administration. The library was prepared using RT-PCR. Sequenced on an Illumina HiSeq 2500. The public sequencing data were trimmed at Q25 with fastp and processed into clonotypes with MiXCR by TCRdb, which kept only in-frame beta chains. Every entry covers one CDR3 protein and lists the most common genes and DNA from its rows. This sample gives fewer than 650,000 distinct CDR3 sequences in total; 10% to 15% of them show up just once. The ten largest clonotypes hold around 13% of the sample. Overall study results and their limits: It was suggested by the authors that each seasonal influenza vaccination may recruit only a limited number of new T cells.

Trimming at the junction amounts to 6 bases on V and 11 bases on J, and the germline ends lie 14 bases apart. The CDR3 holds 12 amino acids from the cysteine to the phenylalanine. The DNA shown is the 36-base CDR3, in frame from base 1. This clonotype originated in a man aged 50 to 60 who received an inactivated influenza vaccine. Donor details come from another sample of the same person, matched by shared clones. This receptor chain uses TRBV12-3 or TRBV12-4 and TRBJ1-3, with no confident D gene call. Sequences were derived from PBMCs from blood, sampled 45 days after vaccination. The encoded CDR3 is CASSAPLRSIYF. The base sequence is TGTGCCAGCAGCGCCCCCCTTCGATCCATATATTTT.